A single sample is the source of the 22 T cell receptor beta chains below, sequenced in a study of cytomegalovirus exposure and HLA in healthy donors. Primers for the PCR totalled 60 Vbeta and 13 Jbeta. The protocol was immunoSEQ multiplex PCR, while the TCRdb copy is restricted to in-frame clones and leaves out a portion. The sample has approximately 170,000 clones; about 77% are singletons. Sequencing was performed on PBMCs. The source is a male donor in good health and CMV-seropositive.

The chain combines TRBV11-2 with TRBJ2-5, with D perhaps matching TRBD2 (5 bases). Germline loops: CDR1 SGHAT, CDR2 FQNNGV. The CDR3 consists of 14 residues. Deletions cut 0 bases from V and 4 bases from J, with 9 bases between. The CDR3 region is CASSLDGGSETQYF. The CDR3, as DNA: TGTGCCAGCAGCTTAGACGGCGGGTCAGAGACCCAGTACTTC.

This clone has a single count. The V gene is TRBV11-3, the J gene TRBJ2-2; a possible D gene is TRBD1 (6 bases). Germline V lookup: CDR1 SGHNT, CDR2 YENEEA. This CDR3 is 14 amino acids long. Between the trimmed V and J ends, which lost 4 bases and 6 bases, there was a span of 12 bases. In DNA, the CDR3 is TGTGCCAGCAGCTCCTCAGGGGTGGCCGGGGAGCTGTTTTTT. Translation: CASSSSGVAGELFF.

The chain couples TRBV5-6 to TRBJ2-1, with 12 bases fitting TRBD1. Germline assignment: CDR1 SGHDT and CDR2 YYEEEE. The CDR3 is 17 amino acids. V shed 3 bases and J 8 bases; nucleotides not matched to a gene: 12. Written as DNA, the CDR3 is TGTGCCAGCAGCTGGAGGGGACAGGGGGCCCCGTGGTATGAGCAGTTCTTC. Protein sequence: CASSWRGQGAPWYEQFF.

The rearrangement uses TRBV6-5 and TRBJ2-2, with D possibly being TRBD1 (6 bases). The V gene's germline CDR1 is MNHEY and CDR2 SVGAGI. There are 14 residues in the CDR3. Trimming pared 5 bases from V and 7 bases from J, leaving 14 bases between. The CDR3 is CASSTYSGVGELFF. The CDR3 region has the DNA TGTGCCAGCAGTACCTATTCAGGGGTCGGGGAGCTGTTTTTT.

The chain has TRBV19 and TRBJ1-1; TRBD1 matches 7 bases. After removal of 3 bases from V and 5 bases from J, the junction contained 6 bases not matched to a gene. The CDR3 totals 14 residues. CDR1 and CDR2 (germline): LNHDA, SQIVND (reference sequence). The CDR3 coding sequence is TGTGCCAGTAGTATCGACAGGGACCTAACTGAAGCTTTCTTT. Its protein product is CASSIDRDLTEAFF.

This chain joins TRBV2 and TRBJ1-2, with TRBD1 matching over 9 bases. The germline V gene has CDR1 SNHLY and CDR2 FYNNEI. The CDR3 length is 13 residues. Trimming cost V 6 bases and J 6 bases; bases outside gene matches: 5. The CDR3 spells CASRYRGPDGYTF. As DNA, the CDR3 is TGTGCCAGCAGATACAGGGGGCCGGATGGCTACACCTTC.

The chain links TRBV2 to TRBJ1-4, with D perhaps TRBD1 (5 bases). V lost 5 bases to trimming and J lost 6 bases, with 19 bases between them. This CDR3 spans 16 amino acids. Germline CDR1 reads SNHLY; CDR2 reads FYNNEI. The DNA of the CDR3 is TGTGCCAGCAGTTGGTGGGGGGAGCCTTCACATGAAAAACTGTTTTTT. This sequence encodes CASSWWGEPSHEKLFF.

The CDR3 DNA is TGTGCCAGCAAACCGGGACTTCGCTCCTACGAGCAGTACTTC. As protein: CASKPGLRSYEQYF. The rearrangement links TRBV6-5 to TRBJ2-7; tentative D call: TRBD2 (6 bases). Trimming removed 7 bases from V and 0 bases from J, with 13 bases in between. From germline, CDR1 is MNHEY and CDR2 SVGAGI. This CDR3 is built from 14 residues.

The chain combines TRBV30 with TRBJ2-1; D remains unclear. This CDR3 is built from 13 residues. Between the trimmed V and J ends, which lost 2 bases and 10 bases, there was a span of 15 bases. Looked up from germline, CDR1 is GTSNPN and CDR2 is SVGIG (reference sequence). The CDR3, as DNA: TGTGCCTGGAGTTCCGACTTGAGGATGGAGCAGTTCTTC. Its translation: CAWSSDLRMEQFF. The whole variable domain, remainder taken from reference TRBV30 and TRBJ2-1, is SQTIHQWPATLVQPVGSPLSLECTVEGTSNPNLYWYRQAAGRGLQLLFYSVGIGQISSEVPQNLSASRPQDRQFILSSKKLLLSDSGFYLCAWSSDLRMEQFFGPGTRLTVL.

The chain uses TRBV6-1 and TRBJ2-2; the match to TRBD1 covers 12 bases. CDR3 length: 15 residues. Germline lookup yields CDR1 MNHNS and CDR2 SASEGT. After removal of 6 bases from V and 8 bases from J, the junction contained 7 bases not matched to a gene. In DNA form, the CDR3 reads TGTGCCAGCAGAAGGGACAGGGGGCGAGCGGGGGAGCTGTTTTTT. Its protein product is CASRRDRGRAGELFF.

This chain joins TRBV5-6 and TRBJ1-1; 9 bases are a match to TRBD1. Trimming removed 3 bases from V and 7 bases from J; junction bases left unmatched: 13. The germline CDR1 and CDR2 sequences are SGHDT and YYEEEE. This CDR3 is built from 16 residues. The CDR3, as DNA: TGTGCCAGCAGCTCACCGCTCCGCGGACAGGGGATTGAAGCTTTCTTT. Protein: CASSSPLRGQGIEAFF.

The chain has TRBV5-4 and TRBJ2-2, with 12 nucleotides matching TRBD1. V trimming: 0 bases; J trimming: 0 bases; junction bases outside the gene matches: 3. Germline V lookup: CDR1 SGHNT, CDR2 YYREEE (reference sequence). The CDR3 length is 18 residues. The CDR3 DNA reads TGTGCCAGCAGCTTGGCCGGGACAGGGGGCGCGAACACCGGGGAGCTGTTTTTT. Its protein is CASSLAGTGGANTGELFF.

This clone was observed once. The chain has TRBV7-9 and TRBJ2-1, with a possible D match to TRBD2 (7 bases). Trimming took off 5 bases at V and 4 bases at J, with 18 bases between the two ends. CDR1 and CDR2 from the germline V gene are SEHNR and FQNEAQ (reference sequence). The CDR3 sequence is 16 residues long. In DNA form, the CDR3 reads TGTGCCAGCAGCCCGTACGGGGGGCATAGTTACAATGAGCAGTTCTTC. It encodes CASSPYGGHSYNEQFF.

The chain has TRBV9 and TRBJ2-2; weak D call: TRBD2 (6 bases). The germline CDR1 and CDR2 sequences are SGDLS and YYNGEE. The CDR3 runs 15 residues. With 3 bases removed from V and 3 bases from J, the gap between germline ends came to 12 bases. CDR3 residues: CASSAADYHTGELFF. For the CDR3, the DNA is TGTGCCAGCAGCGCTGCGGACTATCACACCGGGGAGCTGTTTTTT.

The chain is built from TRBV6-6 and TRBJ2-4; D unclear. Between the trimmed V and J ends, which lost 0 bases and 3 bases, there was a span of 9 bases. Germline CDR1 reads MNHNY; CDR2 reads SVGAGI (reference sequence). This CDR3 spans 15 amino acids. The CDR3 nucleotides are TGTGCCAGCAGTTACTCGAGGCAGTACAAAAACATTCAGTACTTC. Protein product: CASSYSRQYKNIQYF.

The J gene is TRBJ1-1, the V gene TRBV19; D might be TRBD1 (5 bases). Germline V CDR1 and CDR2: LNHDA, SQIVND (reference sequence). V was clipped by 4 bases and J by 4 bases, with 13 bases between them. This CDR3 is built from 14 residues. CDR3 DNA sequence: TGTGCCAGTAGTACCGGAAGGGGAGGCACTGAAGCTTTCTTT. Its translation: CASSTGRGGTEAFF.

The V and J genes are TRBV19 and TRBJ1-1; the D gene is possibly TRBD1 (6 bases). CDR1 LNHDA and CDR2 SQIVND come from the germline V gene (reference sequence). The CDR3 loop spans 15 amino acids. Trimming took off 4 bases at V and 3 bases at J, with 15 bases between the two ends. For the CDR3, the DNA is TGTGCCAGTAGTAGACAGGCCCGTGAGGACACTGAAGCTTTCTTT. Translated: CASSRQAREDTEAFF.

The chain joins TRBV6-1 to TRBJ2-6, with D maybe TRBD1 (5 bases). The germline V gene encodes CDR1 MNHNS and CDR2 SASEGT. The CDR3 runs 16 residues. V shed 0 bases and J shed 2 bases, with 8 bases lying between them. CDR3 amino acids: CASSEAPRAGANVLTF. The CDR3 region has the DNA TGTGCCAGCAGTGAAGCACCCAGGGCTGGGGCCAACGTCCTGACTTTC.

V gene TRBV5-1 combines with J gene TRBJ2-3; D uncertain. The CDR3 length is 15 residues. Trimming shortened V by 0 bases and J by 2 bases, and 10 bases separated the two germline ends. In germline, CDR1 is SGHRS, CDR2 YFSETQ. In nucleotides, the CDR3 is TGCGCCAGCAGCTTGGACTTACCCTACACAGATACGCAGTATTTT. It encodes CASSLDLPYTDTQYF.

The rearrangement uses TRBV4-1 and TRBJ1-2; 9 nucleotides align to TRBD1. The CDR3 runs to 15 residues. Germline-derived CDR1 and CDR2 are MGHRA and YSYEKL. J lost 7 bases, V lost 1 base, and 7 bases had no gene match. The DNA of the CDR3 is TGCGCCAGCAGCCAAGGGCGGGGGACAGGGACTGGCTACACCTTC. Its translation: CASSQGRGTGTGYTF.

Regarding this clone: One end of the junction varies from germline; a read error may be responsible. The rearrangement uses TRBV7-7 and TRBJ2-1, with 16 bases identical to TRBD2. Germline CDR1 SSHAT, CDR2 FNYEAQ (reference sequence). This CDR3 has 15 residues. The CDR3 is CASSLGGLAGGQMFF. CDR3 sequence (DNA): TGTGCTAGCAGCTTAGGGGGACTAGCGGGGGGGCAAATGTTCTTC.

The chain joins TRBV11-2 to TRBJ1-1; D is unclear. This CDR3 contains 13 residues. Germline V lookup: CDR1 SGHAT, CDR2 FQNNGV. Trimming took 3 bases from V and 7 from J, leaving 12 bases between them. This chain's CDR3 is CASSFAGYGEAFF. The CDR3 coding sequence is TGTGCCAGCAGCTTTGCAGGATACGGTGAAGCTTTCTTT.